This TCR beta chain was documented in a study of spatial heterogeneity in lung cancer. Whole-study findings and limits: The study found ubiquitous expanded tumor TCRs in blood more at resection than follow-up.

TCRdb redid the calling of the 5' RACE reads with MiXCR, one entry per CDR3 protein. Among about 94,000 distinct CDR3 sequences listed, just under 20% were seen once. Time point defined: blood at routine non-recurrence follow-up after resection. This clonotype was seen a handful of times. Its antigen is unknown. Germline CDR1 SGHRS, CDR2 YFSETQ. CDR3 length equals 16 residues. Trimming removed 2 bases from V and 2 bases from J, with 11 bases in between. The clonotype comes from a male donor with early-stage non-small cell lung cancer. The chain links TRBV5-1 to TRBJ2-6; D may be TRBD1 (6 bases). Source: PBMCs, taken at follow-up. The CDR3 coding sequence is TGCGCCAGCAGCTTTTCCTGGACAGCTGGGGCCAACGTCCTGACTTTC. It is translated as CASSFSWTAGANVLTF.